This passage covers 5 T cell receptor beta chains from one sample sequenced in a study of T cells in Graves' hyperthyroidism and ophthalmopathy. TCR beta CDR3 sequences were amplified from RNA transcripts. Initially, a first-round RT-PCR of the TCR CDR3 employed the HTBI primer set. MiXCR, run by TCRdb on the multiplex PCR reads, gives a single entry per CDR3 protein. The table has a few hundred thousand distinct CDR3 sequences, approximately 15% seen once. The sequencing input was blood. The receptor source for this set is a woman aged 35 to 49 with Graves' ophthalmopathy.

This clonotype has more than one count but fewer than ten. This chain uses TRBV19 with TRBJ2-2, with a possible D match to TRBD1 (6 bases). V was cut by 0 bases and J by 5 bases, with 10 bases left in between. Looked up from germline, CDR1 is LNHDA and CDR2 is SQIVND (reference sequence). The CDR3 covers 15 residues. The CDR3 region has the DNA TGTGCCAGTAGTATAGAGGGGGCTTCGACCGGGGAGCTGTTTTTT. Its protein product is CASSIEGASTGELFF.

The CDR3 region has the DNA TGTGCCAGCTCACCAAGGACCCTGTACGAGCAGTACTTC. This codes for CASSPRTLYEQYF. The chain uses TRBV18 and TRBJ2-7; D not resolved. The V end lost 2 bases, the J end lost 4 bases, and 9 bases lay between the germline ends. CDR1 is KGHSH, CDR2 LQKENI, per germline. The length of the CDR3 is 13 residues.

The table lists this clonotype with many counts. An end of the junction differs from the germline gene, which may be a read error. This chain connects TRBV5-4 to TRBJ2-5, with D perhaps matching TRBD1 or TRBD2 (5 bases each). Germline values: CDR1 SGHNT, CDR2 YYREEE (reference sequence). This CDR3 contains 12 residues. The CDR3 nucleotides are TGTGCCACTCACGGGACGGTAGAGGCCCAGTACTTC. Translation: CATHGTVEAQYF.

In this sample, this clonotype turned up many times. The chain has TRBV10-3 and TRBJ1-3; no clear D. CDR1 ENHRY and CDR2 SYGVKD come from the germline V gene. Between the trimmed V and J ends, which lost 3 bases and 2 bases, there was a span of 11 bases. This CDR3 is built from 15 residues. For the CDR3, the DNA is TGTGCCATCAGTGACCCAGGAGGAGCTGGAAACACCATATATTTT. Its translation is CAISDPGGAGNTIYF.

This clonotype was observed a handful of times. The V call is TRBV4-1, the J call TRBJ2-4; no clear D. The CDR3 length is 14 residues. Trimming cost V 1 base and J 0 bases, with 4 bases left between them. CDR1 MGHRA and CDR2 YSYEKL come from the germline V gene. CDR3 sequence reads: CASSQVVAKNIQYF. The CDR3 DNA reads TGCGCCAGCAGCCAAGTGGTAGCCAAAAACATTCAGTACTTC.